This paragraph reports one T cell receptor beta chain. Its specificity is not known. CDR1 and CDR2 from the germline V gene are MGHRA and YSYEKL. This CDR3 spans 14 amino acids. This record belongs to a study of CXCR3-negative and CXCR3-positive naive CD8 T cells. The TRB libraries of cDNA were built by UMI-labeled 5' RACE. TCRdb reprocessed the 5' RACE reads and keeps a single row for each CDR3 protein, giving no DNA. In total, the table holds some 47,000 distinct CDR3 sequences. Study observations and caveats: A higher hydrophobicity marked the TRB CDR3s of CXCR3-positive naive cells versus CXCR3-negative naive cells. Comparison of naive subsets found surface CD5 to be comparable, and TCR strength was inferred on the basis of TRB CDR3 properties.

The V call is TRBV4-1, the J call TRBJ2-7. This sequence originates from a human donor in good health. Some clones in this sample may be carry-over from other donors' samples. Sequencing was performed on naive CXCR3+ CD8+ T cells from blood. Subset of the sample: CD45RO-CCR7+CD27+CD95- naive CD8+ T cells expressing CXCR3 (TNR3+). The chain's CDR3 is CASSQDRSEPEQYF.